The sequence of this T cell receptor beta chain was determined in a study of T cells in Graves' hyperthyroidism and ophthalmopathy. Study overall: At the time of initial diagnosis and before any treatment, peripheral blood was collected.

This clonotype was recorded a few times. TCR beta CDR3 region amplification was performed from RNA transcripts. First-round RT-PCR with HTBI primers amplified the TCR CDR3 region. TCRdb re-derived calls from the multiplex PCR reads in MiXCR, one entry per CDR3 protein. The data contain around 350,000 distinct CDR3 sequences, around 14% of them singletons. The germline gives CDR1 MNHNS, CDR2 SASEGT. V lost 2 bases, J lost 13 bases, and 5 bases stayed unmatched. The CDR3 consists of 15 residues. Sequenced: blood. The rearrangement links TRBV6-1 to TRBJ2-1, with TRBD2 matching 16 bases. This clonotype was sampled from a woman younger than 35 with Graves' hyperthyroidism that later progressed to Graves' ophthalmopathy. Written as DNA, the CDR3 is TGTGCCAGCAGTGAACCGGGACTAGCGGGAGGGAATCAGTTCTTC. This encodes CASSEPGLAGGNQFF.